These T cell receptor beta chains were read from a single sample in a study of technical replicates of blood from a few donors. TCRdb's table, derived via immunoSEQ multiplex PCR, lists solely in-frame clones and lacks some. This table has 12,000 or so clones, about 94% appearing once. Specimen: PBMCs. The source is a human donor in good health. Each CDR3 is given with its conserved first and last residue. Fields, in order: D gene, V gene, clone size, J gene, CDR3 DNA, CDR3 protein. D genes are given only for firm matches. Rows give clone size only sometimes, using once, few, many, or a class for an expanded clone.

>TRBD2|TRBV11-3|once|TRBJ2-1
TGTGCCAGCAGCTTAGGGGGGAGGGGAAAATCCGACTACAATGAGCAGTTCTTC
CASSLGGRGKSDYNEQFF
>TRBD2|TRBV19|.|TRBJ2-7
TGTGCCAGTACCGCCGGGACTACCTCCTACGAGCAGTACTTC
CASTAGTTSYEQYF
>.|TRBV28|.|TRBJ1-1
TGTGCCAGCAGTAAATATAGTATCAGGGTGGGCACTGAAGCTTTCTTT
CASSKYSIRVGTEAFF
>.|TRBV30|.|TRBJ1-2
TGTGCCTGGGGGCTCAGGGAAAACTATGGCTACACCTTC
CAWGLRENYGYTF
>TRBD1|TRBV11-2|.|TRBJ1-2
TGTGCCAGCAGCTCGGGACAGGCCTATGGCTACACCTTC
CASSSGQAYGYTF
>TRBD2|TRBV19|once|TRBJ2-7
TGTGCCAGTAGTTCGACTAGCGGGAGGGCCACCGAGCAGTACTTC
CASSSTSGRATEQYF
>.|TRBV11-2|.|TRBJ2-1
TGTGCCAGCAGCTTAACGAGCTCCTACAATGAGCAGTTCTTC
CASSLTSSYNEQFF
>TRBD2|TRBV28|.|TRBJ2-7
TGTGCCAGCAGTGAGAGCGGGAGGGATAGGTACGAGCAGTACTTC
CASSESGRDRYEQYF
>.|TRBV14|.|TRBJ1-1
TGTGCCAGCAGCCACGCGGGCCCGGACACTGAAGCTTTCTTT
CASSHAGPDTEAFF
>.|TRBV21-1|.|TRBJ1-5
TGTGCCAGCAGCAAAGGGGGAAGAGGACAGGGTCTTAGGAGCAATCAGCCCCAGCATTTT
CASSKGGRGQGLRSNQPQHF
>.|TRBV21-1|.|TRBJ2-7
TGTGCCAGCACCCTAGTTCCCCCCAACAGGGGCTACGAGCAGTACTTC
CASTLVPPNRGYEQYF
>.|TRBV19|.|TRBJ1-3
TGTGCCAGTAGACAAATCTCTGGAAACACCATATATTTT
CASRQISGNTIYF
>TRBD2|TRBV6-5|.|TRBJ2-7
TGTGCCAGCAGTTACCCGGGAGGAGGGCACGAGCAGTACTTC
CASSYPGGGHEQYF
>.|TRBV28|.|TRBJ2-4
TGTGCCAGCAGTTCCCAGGGGGGAGTAAACATTCAGTACTTC
CASSSQGGVNIQYF
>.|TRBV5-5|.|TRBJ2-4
TGTGCCAGCAGCTTGGGAGGTTCCAAAAACATTCAGTACTTC
CASSLGGSKNIQYF
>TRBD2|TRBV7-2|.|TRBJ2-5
TGTGCCAGCAGCCCCCTTAGCGGGACGGATTTAGGCCCGAGGACCCAGTACTTC
CASSPLSGTDLGPRTQYF
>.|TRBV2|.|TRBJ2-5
TGTGCCAGCAGTGATCGAAGGGGGGGCGGGACCCAGTACTTC
CASSDRRGGGTQYF
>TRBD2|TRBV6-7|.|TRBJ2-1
TGTGCCAGCAGTCCTAGGACTAGTAGGGACAATGAGCAGTTCTTC
CASSPRTSRDNEQFF
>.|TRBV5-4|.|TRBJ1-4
TGTGCCAGCAGCTGGGCTGACCGCCCTCTAAATGAAAAACTGTTTTTT
CASSWADRPLNEKLFF
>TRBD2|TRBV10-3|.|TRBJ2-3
TGTGCCATCAGTGAGCCACGTGGAGTGGCGGGAGGGCCGACTGGCACAGATACGCAGTATTTT
CAISEPRGVAGGPTGTDTQYF
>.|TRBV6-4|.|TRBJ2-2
TGTGCCAGCAGTGAGGTTACGGGAGGGGAGCTGTTTTTT
CASSEVTGGELFF
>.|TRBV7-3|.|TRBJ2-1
TGTGCCAGCAGCCACGGACTGACCATATCAAATGAGCAGTTCTTC
CASSHGLTISNEQFF
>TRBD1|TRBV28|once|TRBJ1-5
TGTGCCAGCAGGACAGGGGGCGCTTATCAGCCCCAGCATTTT
CASRTGGAYQPQHF
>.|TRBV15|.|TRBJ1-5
TGTGCCACCAGCTTAGGAGGAGGCAATCAGCCCCAGCATTTT
CATSLGGGNQPQHF
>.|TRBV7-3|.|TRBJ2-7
TGTGCCAGCAGCTTAGGACCAATCGGGGCCTACGAGCAGTACTTC
CASSLGPIGAYEQYF
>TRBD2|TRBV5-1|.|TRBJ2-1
TGCGCCAGCAGCTTGGGGGGGACTACTTCCTACAATGAGCAGTTCTTC
CASSLGGTTSYNEQFF
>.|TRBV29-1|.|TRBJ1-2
TGCAGCGTTGAAACACGGACCGGGGGTGGCTACACCTTC
CSVETRTGGGYTF
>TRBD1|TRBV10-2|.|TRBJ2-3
TGCGCCAGCAACCCGACAGGGTCTAGCACAGATACGCAGTATTTT
CASNPTGSSTDTQYF